The source of this TCR beta chain is a study of blood T cell repertoires in COVID-19. Turning to the study itself: The origin of the acute and convalescent COVID-19 samples was the United States, Italy and Spain. T cells, B-cell-depleted T cells, or PBMCs supplied cDNA or gDNA.

Authors' methods: Using reference gene primer amplification, nucleated cell counts were estimated. The protocol was immunoSEQ multiplex PCR, while the TCRdb copy is restricted to in-frame clones and leaves out a portion. That table gives V, J and clone size, and the DNA gave D and trimming. The sample has more than 350,000 clones, about 83% seen once. All recovered Cohort 3 donors got two negative PCRs, got clearance, or saw symptom resolution. The sequenced sample was PBMCs or T cells enriched from blood (not recorded which). This TCR derives from a woman in her forties or fifties who had recovered from COVID-19.

CDR3 nucleotides: TGCGCCAGCAGCTTGACTCCGGGACTAGCGACCTACGAGCAGTACTTC. Amino acids: CASSLTPGLATYEQYF. The J gene is TRBJ2-7, the V gene TRBV5-1; TRBD2 matches 10 bases. The V gene's germline CDR1 is SGHRS and CDR2 YFSETQ. With V trimmed by 1 base and J by 2 bases, 6 bases remained unmatched. The CDR3 is 16 amino acids.